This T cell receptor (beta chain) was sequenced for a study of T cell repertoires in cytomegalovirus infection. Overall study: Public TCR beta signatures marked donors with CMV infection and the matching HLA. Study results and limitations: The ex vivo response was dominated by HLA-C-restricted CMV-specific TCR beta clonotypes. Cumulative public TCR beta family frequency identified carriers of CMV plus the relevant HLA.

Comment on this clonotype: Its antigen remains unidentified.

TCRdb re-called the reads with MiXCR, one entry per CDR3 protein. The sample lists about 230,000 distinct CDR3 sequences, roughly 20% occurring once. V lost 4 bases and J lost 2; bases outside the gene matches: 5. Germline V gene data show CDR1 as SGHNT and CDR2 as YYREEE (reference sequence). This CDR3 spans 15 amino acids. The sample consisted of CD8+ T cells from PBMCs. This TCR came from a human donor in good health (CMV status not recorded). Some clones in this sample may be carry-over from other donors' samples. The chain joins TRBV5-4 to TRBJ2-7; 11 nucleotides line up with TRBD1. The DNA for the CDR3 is TGTGCCAGCAGCCCCGGGACAGGGGGTGCCTACGAGCAGTACTTC. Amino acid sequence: CASSPGTGGAYEQYF.